This TCR beta chain came from a study of CD8 T cells in Susac syndrome. RNA totalling about 0.45 to 1 ug underwent reverse transcription with random hexamers. TCRdb used MiXCR to reprocess the immunoSEQ multiplex PCR reads, holding one entry per CDR3 protein. The repertoire includes about 90,000 distinct CDR3 sequences, 95% to 96% of them detected once, and 0.5% to 0.8% sits in the top ten. CDR1 and CDR2 from the germline V gene are MNHEY and SMNVEV (reference sequence). CDR3 length: 14 residues. With V trimmed by 4 bases and J by 7 bases, 7 bases remained unmatched. The chain links TRBV27 to TRBJ1-2; TRBD1 aligns across 9 bases. Sequencing input: CD8+ T cells from PBMCs. This receptor was taken from a human donor with Susac syndrome. The CDR3 sequence: CASSSAGTGFGYTF. CDR3 coding DNA: TGTGCCAGCAGTTCGGCCGGGACAGGGTTTGGCTACACCTTC.